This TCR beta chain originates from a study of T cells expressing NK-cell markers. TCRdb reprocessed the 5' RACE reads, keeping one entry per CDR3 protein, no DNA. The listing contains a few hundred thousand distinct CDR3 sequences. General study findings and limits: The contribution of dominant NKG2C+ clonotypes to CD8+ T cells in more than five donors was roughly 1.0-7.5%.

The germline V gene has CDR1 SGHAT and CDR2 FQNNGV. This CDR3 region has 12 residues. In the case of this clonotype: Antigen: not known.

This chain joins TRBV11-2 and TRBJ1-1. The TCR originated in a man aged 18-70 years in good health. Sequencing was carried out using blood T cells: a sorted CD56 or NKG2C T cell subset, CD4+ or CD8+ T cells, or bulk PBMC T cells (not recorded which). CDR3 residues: CASSFVSTEAFF. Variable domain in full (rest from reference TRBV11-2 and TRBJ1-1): EAGVAQSPRYKIIEKRQSVAFWCNPISGHATLYWYQQILGQGPKLLIQFQNNGVVDDSQLPKDRFSAERLKGVDSTLKIQPAKLEDSAVYLCASSFVSTEAFFGQGTRLTVV.